This TCR beta chain came from a study of T-cell memory formation after mild COVID-19. Findings and caveats of the study: CD4/CD8 balance held among clones contracting day 15 to 85, and later expanders leaned CD4+.

This clonotype was counted only a few times. What it binds is not known. From the 5' RACE reads, TCRdb called clonotypes with MiXCR, one entry per CDR3 protein. There are 470,000 or so distinct CDR3 sequences in the sample; roughly 18% occur only once, and approximately 13% lies in the top ten. Source material: PBMCs or a T cell subset sorted from them (not recorded which). This clonotype originated in an adult woman who had mild COVID-19 (a few samples of this study predate the infection). Cell type and time point are not known.

The CDR3 DNA sequence: TGTGCCACCAGCCCCGGGGATAGCGGGACTCCGGGGGAGACCCAGTACTTC. It is translated as CATSPGDSGTPGETQYF. V gene TRBV24-1 combines with J gene TRBJ2-5; 8 nucleotides match TRBD2. The CDR3 totals 17 residues. V gave up 7 bases and J gave up 5 bases; unmatched junction bases: 17. Germline assignment: CDR1 KGHDR and CDR2 SFDVKD.